What follows describes a single T cell receptor beta chain. The antigen remains unidentified. One entry per CDR3 protein, without DNA, is what TCRdb gives after re-calling the 5' RACE reads. The sample includes about 460,000 distinct CDR3 sequences. This sample was included in a study of T cells expressing NK-cell markers. Study in general: The sequencing cohort of eight donors included seven HCMV-seropositive individuals and one seronegative individual.

In germline, CDR1 is MNHNS, CDR2 SASEGT. This CDR3 contains 13 residues. Whole-study findings and limits: In a few donors, these clonotypes also led the CD3+CD56-NKG2C+ fraction.

The V call is TRBV6-1, the J call TRBJ1-6. The receptor comes from a woman aged 50 to 60 in good health. The sequenced sample consisted of blood T cells: a sorted CD56 or NKG2C T cell subset, CD4+ or CD8+ T cells, or bulk PBMC T cells (not recorded which). The CDR3 sequence is CASSEIRNSPLHF.